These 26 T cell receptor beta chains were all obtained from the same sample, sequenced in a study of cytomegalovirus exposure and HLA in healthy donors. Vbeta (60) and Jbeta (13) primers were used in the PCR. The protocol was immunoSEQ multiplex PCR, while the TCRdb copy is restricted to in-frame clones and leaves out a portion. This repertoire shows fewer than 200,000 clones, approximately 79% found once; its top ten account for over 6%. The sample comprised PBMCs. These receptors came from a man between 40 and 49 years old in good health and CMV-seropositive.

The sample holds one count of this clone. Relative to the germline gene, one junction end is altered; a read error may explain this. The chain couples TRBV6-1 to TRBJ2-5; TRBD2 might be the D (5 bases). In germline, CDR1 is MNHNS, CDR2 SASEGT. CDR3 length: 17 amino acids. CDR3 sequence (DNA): TGTGCCAGCAGTGAATGGCCTCGAGGGCAGGAACAAGAGACCCGGTACTTC. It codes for CASSEWPRGQEQETRYF.

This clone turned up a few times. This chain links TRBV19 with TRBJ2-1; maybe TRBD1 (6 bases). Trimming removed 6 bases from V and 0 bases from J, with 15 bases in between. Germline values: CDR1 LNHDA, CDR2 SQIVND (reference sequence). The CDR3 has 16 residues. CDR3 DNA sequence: TGTGCCAGTAGGGTGGGGGCCCTAAGCTCCTACAATGAGCAGTTCTTC. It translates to CASRVGALSSYNEQFF. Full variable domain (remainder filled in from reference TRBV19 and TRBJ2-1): DGGITQSPKYLFRKEGQNVTLSCEQNLNHDAMYWYRQDPGQGLRLIYYSQIVNDFQKGDIAEGYSVSREKKESFPLTVTSAQKNPTAFYLCASRVGALSSYNEQFFGPGTRLTVL.

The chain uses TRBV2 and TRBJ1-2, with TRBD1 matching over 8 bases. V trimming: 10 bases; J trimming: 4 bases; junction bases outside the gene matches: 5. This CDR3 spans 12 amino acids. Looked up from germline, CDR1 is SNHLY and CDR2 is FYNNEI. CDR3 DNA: TGTGCCACCCGACAGGGGATCTATGGCTACACCTTC. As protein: CATRQGIYGYTF.

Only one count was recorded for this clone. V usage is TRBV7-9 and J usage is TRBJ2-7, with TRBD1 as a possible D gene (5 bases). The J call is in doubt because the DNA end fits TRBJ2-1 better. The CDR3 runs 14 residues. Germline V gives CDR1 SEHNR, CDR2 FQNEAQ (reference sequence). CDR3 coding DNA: TGTGCCAGCAGCTTGGTAGGACACTACAATGAGCAGTTCTTC. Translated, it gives CASSLVGHYNEQFF.

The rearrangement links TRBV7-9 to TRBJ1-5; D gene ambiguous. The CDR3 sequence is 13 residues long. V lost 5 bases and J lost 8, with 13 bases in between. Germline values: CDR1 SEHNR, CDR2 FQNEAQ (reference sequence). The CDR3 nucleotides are TGTGCCAGCAGCCGTCTCGCTACGGAGCCCCAGCATTTT. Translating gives CASSRLATEPQHF. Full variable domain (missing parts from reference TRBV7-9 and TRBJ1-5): DTGVSQNPRHKITKRGQNVTFRCDPISEHNRLYWYRQTLGQGPEFLTYFQNEAQLEKSRLLSDRFSAERPKGSFSTLEIQRTEQGDSAMYLCASSRLATEPQHFGDGTRLSIL.

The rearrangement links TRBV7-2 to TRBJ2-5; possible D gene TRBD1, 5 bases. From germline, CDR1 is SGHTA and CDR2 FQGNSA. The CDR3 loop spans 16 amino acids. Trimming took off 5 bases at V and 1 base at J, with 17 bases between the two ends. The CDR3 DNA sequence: TGTGCCAGCAGCCACCAGGTCAGGGTCGGCCAAGAGACCCAGTACTTC. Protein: CASSHQVRVGQETQYF.

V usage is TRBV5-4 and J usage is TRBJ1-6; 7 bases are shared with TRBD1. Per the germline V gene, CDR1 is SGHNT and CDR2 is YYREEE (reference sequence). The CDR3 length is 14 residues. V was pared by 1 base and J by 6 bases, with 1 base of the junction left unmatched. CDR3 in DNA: TGTGCCAGCAGCTTGCCAGGGGGTAATTCACCCCTCCACTTT. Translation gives CASSLPGGNSPLHF. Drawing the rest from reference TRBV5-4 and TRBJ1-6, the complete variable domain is ETGVTQSPTHLIKTRGQQVTLRCSSQSGHNTVSWYQQALGQGPQFIFQYYREEENGRGNFPPRFSGLQFPNYSSELNVNALELDDSALYLCASSLPGGNSPLHFGNGTRLTVT.

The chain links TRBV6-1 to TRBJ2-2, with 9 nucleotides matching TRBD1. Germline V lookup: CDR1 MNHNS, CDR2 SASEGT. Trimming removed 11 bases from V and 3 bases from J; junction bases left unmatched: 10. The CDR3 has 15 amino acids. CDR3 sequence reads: CAGRAGTGYTGELFF. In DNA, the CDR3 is TGTGCCGGCCGGGCCGGGACAGGGTACACCGGGGAGCTGTTTTTT.

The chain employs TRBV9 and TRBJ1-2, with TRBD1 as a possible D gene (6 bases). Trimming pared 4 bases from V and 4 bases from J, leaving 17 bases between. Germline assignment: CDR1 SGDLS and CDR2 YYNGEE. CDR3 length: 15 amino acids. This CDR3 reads CASSPRGGHGYGYTF. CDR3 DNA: TGTGCCAGCAGCCCCCGCGGGGGGCATGGCTATGGCTACACCTTC.

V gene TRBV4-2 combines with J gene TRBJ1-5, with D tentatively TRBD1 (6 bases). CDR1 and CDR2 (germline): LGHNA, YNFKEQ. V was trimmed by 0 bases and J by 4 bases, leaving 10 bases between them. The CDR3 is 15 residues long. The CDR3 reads CASSQDPGENQPQHF. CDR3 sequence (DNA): TGTGCCAGCAGCCAAGACCCAGGGGAGAATCAGCCCCAGCATTTT.

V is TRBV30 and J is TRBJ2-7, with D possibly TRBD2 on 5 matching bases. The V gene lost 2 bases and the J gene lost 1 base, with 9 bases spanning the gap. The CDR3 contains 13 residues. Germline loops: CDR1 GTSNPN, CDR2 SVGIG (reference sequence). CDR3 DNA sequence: TGTGCCTGGAGTCGCGGGCAGTCCTACGAGCAGTACTTC. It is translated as CAWSRGQSYEQYF.

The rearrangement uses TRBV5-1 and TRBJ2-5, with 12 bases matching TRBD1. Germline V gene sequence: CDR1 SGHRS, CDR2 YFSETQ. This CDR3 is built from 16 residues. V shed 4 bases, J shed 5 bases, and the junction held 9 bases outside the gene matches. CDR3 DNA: TGCGCCAGCAGCACCGAAGGGACAGGGGGCGGTGAGACCCAGTACTTC. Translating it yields CASSTEGTGGGETQYF.

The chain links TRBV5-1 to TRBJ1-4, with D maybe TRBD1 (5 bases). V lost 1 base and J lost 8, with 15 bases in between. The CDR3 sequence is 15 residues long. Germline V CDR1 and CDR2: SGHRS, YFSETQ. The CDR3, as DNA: TGCGCCAGCAGCTTGTCCGGGGGGGGTCACGAAAAACTGTTTTTT. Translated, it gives CASSLSGGGHEKLFF.

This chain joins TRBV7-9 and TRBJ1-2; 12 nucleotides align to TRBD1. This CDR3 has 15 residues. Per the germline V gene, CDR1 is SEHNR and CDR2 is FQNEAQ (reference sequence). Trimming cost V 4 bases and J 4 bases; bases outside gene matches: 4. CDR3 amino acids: CASSSGTGGAYGYTF. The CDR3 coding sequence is TGTGCCAGCAGCTCCGGGACAGGGGGCGCCTATGGCTACACCTTC.

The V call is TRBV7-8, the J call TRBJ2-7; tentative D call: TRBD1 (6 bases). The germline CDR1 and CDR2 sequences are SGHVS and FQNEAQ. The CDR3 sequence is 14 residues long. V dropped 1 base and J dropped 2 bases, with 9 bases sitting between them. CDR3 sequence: CASSLGSGAYEQYF. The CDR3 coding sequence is TGTGCCAGCAGCTTAGGGTCAGGGGCCTACGAGCAGTACTTC.

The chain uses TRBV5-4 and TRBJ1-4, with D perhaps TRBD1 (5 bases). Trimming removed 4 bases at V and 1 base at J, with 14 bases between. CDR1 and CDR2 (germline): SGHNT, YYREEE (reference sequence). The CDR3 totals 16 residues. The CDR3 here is CASSPRDGGTNEKLFF. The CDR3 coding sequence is TGTGCCAGCAGCCCCCGGGACGGGGGAACTAATGAAAAACTGTTTTTT.

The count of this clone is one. This chain's CDR3 is CASSLDLPGELFF. In nucleotides, the CDR3 is TGCGCCAGCAGCCTAGACCTGCCCGGGGAGCTGTTTTTT. The chain recombines TRBV5-1 with TRBJ2-2; no clear D gene. CDR1 and CDR2 (germline): SGHRS, YFSETQ. V shed 4 bases and J shed 6 bases, with 10 bases lying between them. The CDR3 runs to 13 residues.

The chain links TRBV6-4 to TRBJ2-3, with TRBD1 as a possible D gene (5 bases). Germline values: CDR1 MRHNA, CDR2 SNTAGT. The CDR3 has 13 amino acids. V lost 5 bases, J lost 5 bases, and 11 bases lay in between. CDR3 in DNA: TGTGCCAGCAGTCAAAGTAGGGGAGATACGCAGTATTTT. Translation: CASSQSRGDTQYF.

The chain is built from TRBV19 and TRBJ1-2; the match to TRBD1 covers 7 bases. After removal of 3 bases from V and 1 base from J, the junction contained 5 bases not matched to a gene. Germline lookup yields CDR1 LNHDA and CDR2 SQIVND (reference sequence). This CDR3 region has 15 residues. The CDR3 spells CASSIRGTDNYGYTF. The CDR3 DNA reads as TGTGCCAGTAGTATCCGGGGGACAGATAACTATGGCTACACCTTC.

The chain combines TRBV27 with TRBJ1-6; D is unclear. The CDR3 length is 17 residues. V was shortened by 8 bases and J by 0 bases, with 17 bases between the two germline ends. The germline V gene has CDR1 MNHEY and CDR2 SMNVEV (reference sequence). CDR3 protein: CASRVRAGSSYNSPLHF. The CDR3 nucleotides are TGTGCCAGCCGAGTGAGAGCAGGCAGCTCCTATAATTCACCCCTCCACTTT.

The CDR3 nucleotides are TGTGCCATCAGTAATTCCCAGACGGGAGGTGAAAAACTGTTTTTT. Its protein is CAISNSQTGGEKLFF. The chain has TRBV10-3 and TRBJ1-4; no reliable D call. The CDR3 totals 15 residues. Germline-derived CDR1 and CDR2 are ENHRY and SYGVKD. V dropped 5 bases and J dropped 7 bases, with 17 bases sitting between them.

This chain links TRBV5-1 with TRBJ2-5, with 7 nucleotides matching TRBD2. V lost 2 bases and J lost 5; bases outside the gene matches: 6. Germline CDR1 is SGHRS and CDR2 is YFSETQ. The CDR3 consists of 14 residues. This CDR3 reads CASSFGMGGETQYF. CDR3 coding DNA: TGCGCCAGCAGCTTCGGAATGGGGGGGGAGACCCAGTACTTC.

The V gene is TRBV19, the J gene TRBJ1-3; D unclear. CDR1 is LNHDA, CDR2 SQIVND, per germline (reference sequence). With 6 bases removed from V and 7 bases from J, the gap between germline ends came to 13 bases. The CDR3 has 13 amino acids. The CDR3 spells CASSTLRWNTIYF. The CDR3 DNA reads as TGTGCCAGTAGCACTCTTCGGTGGAACACCATATATTTT.

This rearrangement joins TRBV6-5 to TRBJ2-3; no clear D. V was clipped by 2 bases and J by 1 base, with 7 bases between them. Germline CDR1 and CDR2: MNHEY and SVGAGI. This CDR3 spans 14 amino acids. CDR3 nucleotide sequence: TGTGCCAGCAGTTACGACTCAGGCACAGATACGCAGTATTTT. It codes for CASSYDSGTDTQYF.

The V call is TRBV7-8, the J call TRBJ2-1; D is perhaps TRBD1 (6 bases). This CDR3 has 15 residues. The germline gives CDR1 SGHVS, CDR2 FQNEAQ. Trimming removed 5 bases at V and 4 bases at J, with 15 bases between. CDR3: CASSPRGGQYNEQFF. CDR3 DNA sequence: TGTGCCAGCAGCCCCCGTGGGGGCCAGTACAATGAGCAGTTCTTC.

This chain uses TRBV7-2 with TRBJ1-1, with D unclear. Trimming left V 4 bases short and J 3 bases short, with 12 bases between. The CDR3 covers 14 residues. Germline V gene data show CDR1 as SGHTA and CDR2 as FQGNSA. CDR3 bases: TGTGCCAGCAGCTCGAGGGTGGGTGACACTGAAGCTTTCTTT. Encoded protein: CASSSRVGDTEAFF.